The sequence of this TCR beta chain was determined in a study of T-cell memory formation after mild COVID-19. Each CDR3 protein is one row after TCRdb ran MiXCR on the 5' RACE reads. In the table there are approximately 100,000 distinct CDR3 sequences, around 10% of which are singletons. Only a few counts were recorded for this clonotype. The CDR3 consists of 15 residues. Trimming took 10 bases from V and 0 from J, leaving 19 bases between them. The sequence derives from a man between 18 and 35 years old who had mild COVID-19 (a few samples of this study predate the infection). Cell type and time point are not known. The chain carries TRBV12-3 or TRBV12-4 and TRBJ2-7; D gene ambiguous. The source material was PBMCs or a T cell subset sorted from them (not recorded which). The CDR3 DNA reads as TGTGCCATTACCCCCCCGGGTGGAAGCTCCTACGAGCAGTACTTC. Translation: CAITPPGGSSYEQYF.